Sequencing of this TCR beta chain was carried out in a study of blood T cell repertoires in COVID-19. The wider study: Sources were T cells, B-cell-depleted T cells, or PBMCs; the material itself was cDNA or gDNA.

Produced via immunoSEQ multiplex PCR; TCRdb's table is partial and in-frame only. Found here are more than 450,000 clones, approximately 86% of them singletons; the top ten hold 0.7%. This clone was picked up a small number of times. This CDR3 region has 14 residues. Trimming shortened V by 4 bases and J by 3 bases, and 13 bases separated the two germline ends. In germline, CDR1 is SNHLY, CDR2 FYNNEI. Material: PBMCs or T cells enriched from blood (not recorded which). V and J are TRBV2 and TRBJ2-7, with D possibly matching TRBD2 (6 bases). This TCR was sampled from a woman under 30 who had recovered from COVID-19. DNA for the CDR3: TGTGCCAGCAGTGGGGAGGACGGGGACTACGAGCAGTACTTC. Residues: CASSGEDGDYEQYF.